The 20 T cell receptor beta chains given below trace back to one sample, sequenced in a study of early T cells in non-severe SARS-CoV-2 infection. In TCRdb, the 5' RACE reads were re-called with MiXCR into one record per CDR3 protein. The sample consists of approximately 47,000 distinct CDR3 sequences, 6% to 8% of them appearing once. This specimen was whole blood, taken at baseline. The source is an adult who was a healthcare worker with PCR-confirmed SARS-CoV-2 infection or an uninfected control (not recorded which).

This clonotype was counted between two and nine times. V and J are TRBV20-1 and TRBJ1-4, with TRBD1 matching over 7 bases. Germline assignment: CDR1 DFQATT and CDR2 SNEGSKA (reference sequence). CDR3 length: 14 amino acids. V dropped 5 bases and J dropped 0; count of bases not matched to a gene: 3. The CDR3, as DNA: TGCAGTGCTTCCAGGGGGGCAACTAATGAAAAACTGTTTTTT. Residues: CSASRGATNEKLFF.

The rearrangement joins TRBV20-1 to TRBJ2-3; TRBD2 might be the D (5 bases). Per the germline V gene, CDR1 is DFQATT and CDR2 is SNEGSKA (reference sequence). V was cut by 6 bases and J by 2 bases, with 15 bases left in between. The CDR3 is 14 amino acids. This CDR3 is CSAQDSILTDTQYF. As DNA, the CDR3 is TGCAGTGCCCAGGACTCAATCCTCACAGATACGCAGTATTTT.

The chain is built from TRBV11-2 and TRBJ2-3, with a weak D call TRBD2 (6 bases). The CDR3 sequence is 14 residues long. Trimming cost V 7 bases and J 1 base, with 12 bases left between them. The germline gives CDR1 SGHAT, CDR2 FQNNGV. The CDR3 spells CASMEGFRTDTQYF. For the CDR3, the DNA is TGTGCCAGCATGGAGGGCTTCCGCACAGATACGCAGTATTTT.

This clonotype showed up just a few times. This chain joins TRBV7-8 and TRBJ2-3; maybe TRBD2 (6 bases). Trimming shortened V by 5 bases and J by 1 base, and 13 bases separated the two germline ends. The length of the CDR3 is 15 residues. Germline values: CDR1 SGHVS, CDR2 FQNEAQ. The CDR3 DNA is TGTGCCAGCAGCGAGACTAGAATTCGCACAGATACGCAGTATTTT. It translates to CASSETRIRTDTQYF.

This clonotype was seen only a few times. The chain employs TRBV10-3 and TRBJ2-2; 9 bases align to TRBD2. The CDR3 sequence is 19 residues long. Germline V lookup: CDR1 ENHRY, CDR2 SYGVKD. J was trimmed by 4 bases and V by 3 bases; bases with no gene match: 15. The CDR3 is CAISDFRTRDSGGTGELFF. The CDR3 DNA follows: TGTGCCATCAGTGACTTTAGGACAAGGGATAGCGGGGGCACCGGGGAGCTGTTTTTT.

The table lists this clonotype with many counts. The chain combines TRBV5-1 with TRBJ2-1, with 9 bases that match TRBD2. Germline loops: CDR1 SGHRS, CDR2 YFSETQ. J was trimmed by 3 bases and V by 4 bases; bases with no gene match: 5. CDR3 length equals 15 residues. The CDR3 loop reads CASSPSGARYNEQFF. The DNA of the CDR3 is TGCGCCAGCAGCCCTAGCGGGGCCCGCTACAATGAGCAGTTCTTC.

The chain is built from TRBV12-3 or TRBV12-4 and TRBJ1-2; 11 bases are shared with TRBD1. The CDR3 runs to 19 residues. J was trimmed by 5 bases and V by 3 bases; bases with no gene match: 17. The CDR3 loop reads CASSFYGLDGTGGKYGYTF. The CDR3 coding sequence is TGTGCCAGCAGTTTTTACGGCCTCGACGGGACAGGGGGAAAGTATGGCTACACCTTC.

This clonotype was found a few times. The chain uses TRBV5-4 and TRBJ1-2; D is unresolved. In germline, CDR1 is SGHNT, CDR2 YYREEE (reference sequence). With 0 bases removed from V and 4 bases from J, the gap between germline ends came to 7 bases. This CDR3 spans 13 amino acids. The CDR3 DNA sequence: TGTGCCAGCAGCTTGGGGCAGCTCTATGGCTACACCTTC. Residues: CASSLGQLYGYTF.

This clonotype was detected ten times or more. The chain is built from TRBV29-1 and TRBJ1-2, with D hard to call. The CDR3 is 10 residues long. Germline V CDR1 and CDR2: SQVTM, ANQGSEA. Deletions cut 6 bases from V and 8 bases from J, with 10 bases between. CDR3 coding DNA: TGCAGCGTAGAACAACAGGGCTACACCTTC. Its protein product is CSVEQQGYTF. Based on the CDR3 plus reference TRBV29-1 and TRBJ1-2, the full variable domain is SAVISQKPSRDICQRGTSLTIQCQVDSQVTMMFWYRQQPGQSLTLIATANQGSEATYESGFVIDKFPISRPNLTFSTLTVSNMSPEDSSIYLCSVEQQGYTFGSGTRLTVV.

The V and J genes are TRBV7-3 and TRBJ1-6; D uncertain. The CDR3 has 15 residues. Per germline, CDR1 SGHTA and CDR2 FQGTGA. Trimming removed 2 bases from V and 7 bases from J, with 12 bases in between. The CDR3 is CASSLGQVGNSPLHF. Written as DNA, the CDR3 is TGTGCCAGCAGCTTAGGGCAGGTTGGAAATTCACCCCTCCACTTT.

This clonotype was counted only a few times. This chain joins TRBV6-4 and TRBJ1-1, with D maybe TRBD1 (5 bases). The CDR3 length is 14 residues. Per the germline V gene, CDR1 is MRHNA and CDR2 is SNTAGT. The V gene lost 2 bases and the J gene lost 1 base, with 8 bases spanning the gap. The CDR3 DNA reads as TGTGCCAGCAGTGACACCGACAGGAACACTGAAGCTTTCTTT. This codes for CASSDTDRNTEAFF.

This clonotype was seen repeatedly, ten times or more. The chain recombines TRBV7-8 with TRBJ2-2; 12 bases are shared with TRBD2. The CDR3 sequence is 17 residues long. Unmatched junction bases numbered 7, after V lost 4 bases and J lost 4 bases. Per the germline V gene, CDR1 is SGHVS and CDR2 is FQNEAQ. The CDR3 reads CASSSPGTSGPTGELFF. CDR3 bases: TGTGCCAGCAGCTCCCCCGGGACTAGCGGGCCCACCGGGGAGCTGTTTTTT.

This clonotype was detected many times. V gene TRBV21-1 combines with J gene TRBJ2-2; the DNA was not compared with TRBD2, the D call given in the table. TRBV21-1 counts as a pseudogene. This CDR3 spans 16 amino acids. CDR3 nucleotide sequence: TGTGCCAGCAGCGCCACACTAGCGGCGAACACCGGGGAGCTGTTTTTT. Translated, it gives CASSATLAANTGELFF.

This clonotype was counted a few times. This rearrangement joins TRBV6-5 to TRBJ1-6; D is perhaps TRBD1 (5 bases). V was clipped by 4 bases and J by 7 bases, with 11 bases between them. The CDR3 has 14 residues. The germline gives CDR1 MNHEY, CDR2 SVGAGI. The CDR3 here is CASSLSGNNSPLHF. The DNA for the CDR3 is TGTGCCAGCAGTTTATCAGGGAACAATTCACCCCTCCACTTT.

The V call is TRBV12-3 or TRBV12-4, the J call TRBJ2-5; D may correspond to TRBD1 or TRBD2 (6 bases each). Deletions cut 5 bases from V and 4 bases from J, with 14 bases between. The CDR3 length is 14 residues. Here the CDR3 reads CASSRLQGGETQYF. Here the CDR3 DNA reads TGTGCCAGCAGTCGCCTACAGGGAGGAGAGACCCAGTACTTC.

This chain's CDR3 is CAWIQQGHCSPLHF. For the CDR3, the DNA is TGTGCCTGGATCCAACAGGGGCATTGTTCACCCCTCCACTTT. The chain uses TRBV30 and TRBJ1-6; 7 bases are a match to TRBD1. The V gene end was trimmed by 4 bases and the J gene end by 9 bases; junction bases not matched to a gene: 9. There are 14 residues in the CDR3. Germline CDR1 and CDR2: GTSNPN and SVGIG (reference sequence).

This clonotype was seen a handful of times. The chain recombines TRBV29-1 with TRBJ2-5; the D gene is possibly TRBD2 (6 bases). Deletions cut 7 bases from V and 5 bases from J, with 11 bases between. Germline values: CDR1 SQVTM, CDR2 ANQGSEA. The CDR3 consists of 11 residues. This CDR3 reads CSGRAGETQYF. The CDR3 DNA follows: TGCAGCGGGAGGGCCGGGGAGACCCAGTACTTC.

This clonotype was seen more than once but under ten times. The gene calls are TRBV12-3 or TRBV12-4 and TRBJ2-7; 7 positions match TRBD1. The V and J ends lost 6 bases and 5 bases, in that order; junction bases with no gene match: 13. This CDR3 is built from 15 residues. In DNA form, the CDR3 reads TGTGCCAGCAGCAGCCGAAGGACAGGATCCCACGAGCAGTACTTC. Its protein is CASSSRRTGSHEQYF.

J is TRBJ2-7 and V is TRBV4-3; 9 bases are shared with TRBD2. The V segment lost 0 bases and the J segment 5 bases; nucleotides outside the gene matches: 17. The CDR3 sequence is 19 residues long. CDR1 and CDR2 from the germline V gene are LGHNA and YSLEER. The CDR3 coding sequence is TGCGCCAGCAGCCAAGATCCCCCGACTAGCGGACGGGAGGGGGACGAGCAGTACTTC. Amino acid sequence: CASSQDPPTSGREGDEQYF.

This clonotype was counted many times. This CDR3 is CASSFGQLADTQYF. The CDR3 DNA reads TGTGCCAGCAGTTTCGGACAGTTGGCAGATACGCAGTATTTT. The gene calls are TRBV12-3 or TRBV12-4 and TRBJ2-3; weak D call: TRBD1 (6 bases). V was clipped by 3 bases and J by 4 bases, with 11 bases between them. CDR3 size: 14 residues.